This T cell receptor beta chain was identified during a study of T-cell reconstitution after alpha-beta-depleted transplantation in children. Germline CDR1 is SGHRS and CDR2 is YFSETQ. This CDR3 comprises 18 residues. Trimming removed 2 bases at V and 4 bases at J, with 22 bases between. This clonotype turned up a few times. Its antigen is not known. A TCRbeta library incorporating unique molecular identifiers was prepared. TCRdb used MiXCR to reprocess the PCR reads, holding one entry per CDR3 protein. The table has hundreds of thousands of distinct CDR3 sequences, roughly 13% seen once. General observations from the study: About two months after transplant, alpha-beta T cells reportedly came from several hundred expanded graft clones. Some patients showed high day-60 TCRbeta diversity, which derived from surviving recipient T cells and thymic progenitors.

The rearrangement joins TRBV5-1 to TRBJ2-1, with D tentatively TRBD1 (10 bases). Here the sequenced sample was PBMCs, taken before TCRalphabeta/CD19-depleted stem cell transplant. This TCR was recovered from a girl aged 2-9 years with congenital amegakaryocytic thrombocytopenia, due to receive a stem cell transplant. The CDR3 spells CASSFDRGLAGLYNEQFF. The CDR3 nucleotides are TGCGCCAGCAGCTTTGACAGGGGGCTAGCGGGGTTATACAATGAGCAGTTCTTC.